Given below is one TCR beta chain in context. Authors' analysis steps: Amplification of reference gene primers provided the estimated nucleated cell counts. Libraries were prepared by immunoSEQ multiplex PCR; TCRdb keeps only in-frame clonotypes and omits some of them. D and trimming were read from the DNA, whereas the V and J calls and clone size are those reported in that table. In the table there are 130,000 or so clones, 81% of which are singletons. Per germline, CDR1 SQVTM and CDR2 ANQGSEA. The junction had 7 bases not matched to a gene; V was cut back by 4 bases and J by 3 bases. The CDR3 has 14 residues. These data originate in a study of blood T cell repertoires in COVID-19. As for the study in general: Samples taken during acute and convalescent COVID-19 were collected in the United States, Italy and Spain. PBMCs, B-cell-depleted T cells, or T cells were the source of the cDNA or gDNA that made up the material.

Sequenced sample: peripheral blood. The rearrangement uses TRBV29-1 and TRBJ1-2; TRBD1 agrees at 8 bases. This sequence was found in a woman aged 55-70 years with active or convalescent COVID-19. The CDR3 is CSVALGQGDYGYTF. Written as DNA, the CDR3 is TGCAGCGTTGCTTTAGGACAGGGAGACTATGGCTACACCTTC.